A single sample is the source of the 6 T cell receptor beta chains below, sequenced in a study of T cell responses to AZD1222 COVID-19 vaccine. Assay: immunoSEQ multiplex PCR; the TCRdb copy retains only in-frame clones and omits some. Here the sample spans 90,000 to 140,000 clones, 85% to 90% being singletons. The source material was peripheral blood, sampled on day 0 of AZD1222 vaccination. Receptors were obtained from an adult in good health.

The chain uses TRBV10-1 and TRBJ2-1; 7 bases fit TRBD2. Germline lookup yields CDR1 WNHNN and CDR2 SYGVQD (reference sequence). CDR3 length equals 15 residues. V gave up 4 bases and J gave up 0 bases; unmatched junction bases: 3. The CDR3 DNA reads TGCGCCAGCAGTGCAACGGGAGGCTCCTACAATGAGCAGTTCTTC. It codes for CASSATGGSYNEQFF.

This chain joins TRBV10-3 and TRBJ2-3; the D gene is possibly TRBD2 (6 bases). Germline assignment: CDR1 ENHRY and CDR2 SYGVKD. Between the trimmed V and J ends, which lost 2 bases and 5 bases, there was a span of 17 bases. CDR3 length equals 16 residues. The CDR3 nucleotides are TGTGCCATCAGTGAGCTTCTAGCGTCTCAGGGAGATACGCAGTATTTT. Translating it yields CAISELLASQGDTQYF.

The genes are TRBV11-3 and TRBJ2-7, with TRBD1 matching over 8 bases. The CDR3 is made up of 17 amino acids. Germline lookup yields CDR1 SGHNT and CDR2 YENEEA. The V segment lost 5 bases and the J segment 6 bases; nucleotides outside the gene matches: 18. This CDR3 is CASSPPRAGDRGGEQYF. The CDR3 nucleotides read TGTGCCAGCAGCCCCCCCCGCGCCGGAGACAGGGGAGGCGAGCAGTACTTC. The whole variable domain, filled in from reference TRBV11-3 and TRBJ2-7, reads EAGVVQSPRYKIIEKKQPVAFWCNPISGHNTLYWYLQNLGQGPELLIRYENEEAVDDSQLPKDRFSAERLKGVDSTLKIQPAELGDSAVYLCASSPPRAGDRGGEQYFGPGTRLTVT.

V and J are TRBV28 and TRBJ2-3; a possible D gene is TRBD2 (5 bases). CDR3 length equals 14 residues. V shed 7 bases and J shed 5 bases, with 16 bases lying between them. Germline V gene data show CDR1 as MDHEN and CDR2 as SYDVKM. The CDR3: CASTPTGKGDTQYF. CDR3 coding DNA: TGTGCCAGCACACCAACGGGGAAGGGAGATACGCAGTATTTT.

The chain couples TRBV18 to TRBJ1-2, with TRBD1 matching 8 bases. The CDR3 extends over 13 amino acids. Germline V CDR1 and CDR2: KGHSH, LQKENI. V was clipped by 5 bases and J by 7 bases; unmatched bases: 6. This CDR3 reads CASSTFDRGGYTF. CDR3 coding DNA: TGTGCCAGCTCAACCTTTGACAGGGGTGGCTACACCTTC.

The chain recombines TRBV5-1 with TRBJ2-5; 9 nucleotides line up with TRBD1. The CDR3 sequence is 16 residues long. Germline trimming cut 4 bases from V and 4 bases from J; bases unmatched to any gene: 11. Germline loops: CDR1 SGHRS, CDR2 YFSETQ. CDR3 coding DNA: TGCGCCAGCAGCCCGGCCGGGACAGGGAGGCGAGAGACCCAGTACTTC. Translation gives CASSPAGTGRRETQYF.